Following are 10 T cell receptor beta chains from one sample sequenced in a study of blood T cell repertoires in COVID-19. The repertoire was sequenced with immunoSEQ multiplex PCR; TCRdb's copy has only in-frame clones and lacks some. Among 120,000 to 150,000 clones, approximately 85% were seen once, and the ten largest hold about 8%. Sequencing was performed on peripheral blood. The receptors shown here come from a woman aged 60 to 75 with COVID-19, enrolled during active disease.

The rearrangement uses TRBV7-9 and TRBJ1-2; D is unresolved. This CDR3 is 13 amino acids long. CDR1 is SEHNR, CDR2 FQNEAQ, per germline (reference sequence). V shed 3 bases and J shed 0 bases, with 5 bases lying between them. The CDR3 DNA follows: TGTGCCAGCAGCTTGACTCCTAACTATGGCTACACCTTC. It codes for CASSLTPNYGYTF.

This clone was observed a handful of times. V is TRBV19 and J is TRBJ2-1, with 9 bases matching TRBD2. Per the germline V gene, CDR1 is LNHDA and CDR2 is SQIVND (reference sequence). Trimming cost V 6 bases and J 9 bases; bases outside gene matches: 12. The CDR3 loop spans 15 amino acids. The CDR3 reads CASRPDGGGASEQFF. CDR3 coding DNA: TGTGCCAGTAGGCCCGATGGCGGGGGGGCCAGTGAGCAGTTCTTC.

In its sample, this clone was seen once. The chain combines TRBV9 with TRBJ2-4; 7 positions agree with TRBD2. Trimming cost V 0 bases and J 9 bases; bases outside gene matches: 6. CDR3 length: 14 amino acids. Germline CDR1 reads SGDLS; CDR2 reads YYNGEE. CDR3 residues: CASSVGEGRGIQYF. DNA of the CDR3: TGTGCCAGCAGCGTAGGGGAGGGGAGGGGCATTCAGTACTTC.

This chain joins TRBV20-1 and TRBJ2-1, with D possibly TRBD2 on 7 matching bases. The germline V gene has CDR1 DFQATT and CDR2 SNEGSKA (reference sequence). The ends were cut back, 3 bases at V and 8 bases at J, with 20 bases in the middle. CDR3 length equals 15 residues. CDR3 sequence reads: CSASAIGGQRDEQFF. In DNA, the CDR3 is TGCAGTGCTAGTGCCATCGGGGGGCAGAGGGATGAGCAGTTCTTC.

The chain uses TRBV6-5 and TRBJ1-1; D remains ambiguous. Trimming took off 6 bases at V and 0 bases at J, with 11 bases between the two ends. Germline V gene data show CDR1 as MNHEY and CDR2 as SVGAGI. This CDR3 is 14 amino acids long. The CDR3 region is CASSDPQVNTEAFF. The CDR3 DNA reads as TGTGCCAGCAGCGATCCCCAGGTGAACACTGAAGCTTTCTTT.

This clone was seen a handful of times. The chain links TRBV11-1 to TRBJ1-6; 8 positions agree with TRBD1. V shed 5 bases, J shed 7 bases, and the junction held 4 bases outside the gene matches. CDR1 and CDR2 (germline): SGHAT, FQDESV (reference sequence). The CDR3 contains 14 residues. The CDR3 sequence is CASSVTGGNSPLHF. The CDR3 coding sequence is TGTGCCAGCAGCGTTACAGGGGGAAATTCACCCCTCCACTTT.

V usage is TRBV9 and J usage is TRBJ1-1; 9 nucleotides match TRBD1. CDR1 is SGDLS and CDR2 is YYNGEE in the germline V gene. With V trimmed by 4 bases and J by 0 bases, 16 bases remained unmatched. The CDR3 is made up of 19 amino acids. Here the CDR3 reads CASSMSRDRVDGVNTEAFF. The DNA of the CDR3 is TGTGCCAGCAGCATGTCCCGGGACAGGGTGGATGGGGTGAACACTGAAGCTTTCTTT.

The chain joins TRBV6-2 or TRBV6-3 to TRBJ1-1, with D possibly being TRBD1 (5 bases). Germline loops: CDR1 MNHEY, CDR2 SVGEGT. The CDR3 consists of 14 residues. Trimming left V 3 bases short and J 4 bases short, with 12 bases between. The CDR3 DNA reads TGTGCCAGCAGTTATTCCAGGGAAGGCACTGAAGCTTTCTTT. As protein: CASSYSREGTEAFF.

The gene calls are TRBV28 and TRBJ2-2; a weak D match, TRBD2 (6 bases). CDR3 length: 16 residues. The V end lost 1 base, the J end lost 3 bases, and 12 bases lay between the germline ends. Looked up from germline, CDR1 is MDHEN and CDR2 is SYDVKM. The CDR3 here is CASSLSLAPDTGELFF. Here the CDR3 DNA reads TGTGCCAGCAGTTTATCACTAGCCCCGGACACCGGGGAGCTGTTTTTT.

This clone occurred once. The CDR3 sequence is CASSLGITKATGELFF. The CDR3 region has the DNA TGTGCCAGCAGCTTAGGAATAACCAAAGCGACCGGGGAGCTGTTTTTT. This sequence joins TRBV11-2 and TRBJ2-2; D gene ambiguous. CDR1 and CDR2 from the germline V gene are SGHAT and FQNNGV. The V and J ends lost 1 base and 5 bases respectively, with 14 bases between them. There are 16 residues in the CDR3.